This T cell receptor beta chain was obtained from a study of blood T cells in healthy people across ages. Trimming removed 0 bases from V and 1 base from J, with 10 bases in between. CDR1 is MNHEY and CDR2 is SVGAGI in the germline V gene. CDR3 length equals 15 residues. PCR was performed a second time for about 7 to 11 cycles using a sample-barcoded 5' primer and a J-beta primer mix. TCRdb reprocessed the 5' RACE reads via MiXCR and lists one record per CDR3 protein. The sample lists about 1 million distinct CDR3 sequences; around 25% were seen once. These sequences were also reported in another study, on T cells of mothers and their children.

The chain has TRBV6-5 and TRBJ2-7; D gene uncertain. This clonotype was sampled from a girl aged 2 to 10 in good health. Sequencing was carried out using blood. In DNA form, the CDR3 reads TGTGCCAGCAGTTACTCGACCAGCACTTCCTACGAGCAGTACTTC. Translated, it gives CASSYSTSTSYEQYF.